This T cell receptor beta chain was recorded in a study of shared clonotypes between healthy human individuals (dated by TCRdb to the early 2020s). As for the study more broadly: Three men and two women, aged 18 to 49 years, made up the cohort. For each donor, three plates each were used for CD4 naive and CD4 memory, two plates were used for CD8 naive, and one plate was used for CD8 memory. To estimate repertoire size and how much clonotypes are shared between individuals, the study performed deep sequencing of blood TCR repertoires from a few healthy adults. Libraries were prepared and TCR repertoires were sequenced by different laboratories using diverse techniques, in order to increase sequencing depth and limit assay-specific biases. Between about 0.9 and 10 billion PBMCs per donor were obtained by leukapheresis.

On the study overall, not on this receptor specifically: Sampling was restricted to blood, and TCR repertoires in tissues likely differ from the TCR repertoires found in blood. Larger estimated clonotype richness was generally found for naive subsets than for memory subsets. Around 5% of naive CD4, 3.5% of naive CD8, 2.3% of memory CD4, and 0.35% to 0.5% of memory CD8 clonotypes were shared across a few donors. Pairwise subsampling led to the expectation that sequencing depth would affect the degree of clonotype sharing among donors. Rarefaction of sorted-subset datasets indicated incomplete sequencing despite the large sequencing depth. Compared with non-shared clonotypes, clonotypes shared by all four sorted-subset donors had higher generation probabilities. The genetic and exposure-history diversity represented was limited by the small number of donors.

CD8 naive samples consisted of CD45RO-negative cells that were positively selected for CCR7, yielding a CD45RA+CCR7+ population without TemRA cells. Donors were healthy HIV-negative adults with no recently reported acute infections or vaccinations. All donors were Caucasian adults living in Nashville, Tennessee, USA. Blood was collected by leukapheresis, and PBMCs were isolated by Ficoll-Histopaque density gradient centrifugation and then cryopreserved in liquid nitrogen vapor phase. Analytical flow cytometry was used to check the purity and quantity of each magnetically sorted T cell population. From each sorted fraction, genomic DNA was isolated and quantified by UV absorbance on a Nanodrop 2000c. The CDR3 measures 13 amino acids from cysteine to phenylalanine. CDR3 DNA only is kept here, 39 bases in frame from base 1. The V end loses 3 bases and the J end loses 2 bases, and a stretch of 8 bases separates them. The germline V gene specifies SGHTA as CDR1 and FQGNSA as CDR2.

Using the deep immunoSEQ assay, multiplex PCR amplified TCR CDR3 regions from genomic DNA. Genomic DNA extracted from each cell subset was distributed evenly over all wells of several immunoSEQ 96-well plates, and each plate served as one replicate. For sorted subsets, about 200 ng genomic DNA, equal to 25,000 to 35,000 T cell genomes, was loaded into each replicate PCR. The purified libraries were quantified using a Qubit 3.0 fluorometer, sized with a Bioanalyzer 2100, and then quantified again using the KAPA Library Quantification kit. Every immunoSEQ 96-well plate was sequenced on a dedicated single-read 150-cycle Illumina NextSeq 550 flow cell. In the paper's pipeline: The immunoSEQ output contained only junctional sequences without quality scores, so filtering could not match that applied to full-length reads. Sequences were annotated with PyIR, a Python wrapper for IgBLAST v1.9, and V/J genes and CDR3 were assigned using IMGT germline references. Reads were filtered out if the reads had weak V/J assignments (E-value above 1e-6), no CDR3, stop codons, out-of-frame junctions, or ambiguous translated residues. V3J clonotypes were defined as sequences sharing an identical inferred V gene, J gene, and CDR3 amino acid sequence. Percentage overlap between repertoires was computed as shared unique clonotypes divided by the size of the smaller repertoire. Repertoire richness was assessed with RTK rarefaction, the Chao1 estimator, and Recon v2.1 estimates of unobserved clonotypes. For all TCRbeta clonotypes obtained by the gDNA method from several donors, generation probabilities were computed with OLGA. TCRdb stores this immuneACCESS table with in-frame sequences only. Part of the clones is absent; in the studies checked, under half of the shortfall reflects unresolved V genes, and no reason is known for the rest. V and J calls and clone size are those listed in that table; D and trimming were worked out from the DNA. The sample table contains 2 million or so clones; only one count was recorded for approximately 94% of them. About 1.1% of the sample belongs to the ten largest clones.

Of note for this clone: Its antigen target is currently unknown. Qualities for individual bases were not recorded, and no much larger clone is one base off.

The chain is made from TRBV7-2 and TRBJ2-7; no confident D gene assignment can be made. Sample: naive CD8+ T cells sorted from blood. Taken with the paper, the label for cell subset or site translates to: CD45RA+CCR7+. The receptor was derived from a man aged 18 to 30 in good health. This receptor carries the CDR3 CASSFAPTYEQYF. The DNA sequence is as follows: TGTGCCAGCAGCTTTGCCCCAACCTACGAGCAGTACTTC.